Each of the 26 T cell receptor beta chains below was sequenced from the same sample in a study of T-cell memory formation after mild COVID-19. TCRdb fed the 5' RACE reads into MiXCR, producing one record per CDR3 protein. The table lists about 100,000 distinct CDR3 sequences, over 15% of them singletons. Sequenced sample: PBMCs or a T cell subset sorted from them (not recorded which). These receptors came from a man younger than 35 who had mild COVID-19 (a few samples of this study predate the infection). Cell type and time point are not known.

A few counts support this clonotype. V is TRBV12-3 or TRBV12-4 and J is TRBJ2-3; maybe TRBD2 (5 bases). The CDR3 runs to 15 residues. V was pared by 7 bases and J by 0 bases, with 14 bases between. CDR3 bases: TGTGCCAGCACCCATTTCGGCGGGAGCACAGATACGCAGTATTTT. This sequence encodes CASTHFGGSTDTQYF.

V usage is TRBV20-1 and J usage is TRBJ2-4; 8 nucleotides match TRBD2. Trimming at V came to 4 bases and at J to 8 bases, leaving 13 bases not matched to a gene. Germline CDR1 DFQATT, CDR2 SNEGSKA (reference sequence). The CDR3 has 15 amino acids. In DNA form, the CDR3 reads TGCAGTGCTACCCGGGAGGGAGTCACCAGGGACATTCAGTACTTC. It encodes CSATREGVTRDIQYF.

This clonotype has a count of ten or more. This rearrangement joins TRBV19 to TRBJ2-5, with D possibly matching TRBD1 (6 bases). The CDR3 loop spans 14 amino acids. The germline V and J ends were trimmed by 6 bases and 1 base, with 12 bases remaining between them. Germline V gene lookup returns CDR1 LNHDA and CDR2 SQIVND (reference sequence). CDR3 residues: CASSQGLFQETQYF. The DNA of the CDR3 is TGTGCCAGTAGCCAGGGGCTTTTCCAAGAGACCCAGTACTTC.

This chain uses TRBV5-6 with TRBJ2-6, with D uncertain. Trimming left V 1 base short and J 0 bases short, with 11 bases between. Looked up from germline, CDR1 is SGHDT and CDR2 is YYEEEE. The CDR3 covers 17 residues. The CDR3 sequence is CASSLFGWSSGANVLTF. For the CDR3, the DNA is TGTGCCAGCAGCTTGTTTGGGTGGAGCTCTGGGGCCAACGTCCTGACTTTC.

The rearrangement links TRBV20-1 to TRBJ2-7, with TRBD2 as a possible D gene (6 bases). Between the trimmed V and J ends, which lost 6 bases and 2 bases, there was a span of 14 bases. The CDR3 is made up of 13 amino acids. The germline gives CDR1 DFQATT, CDR2 SNEGSKA (reference sequence). The CDR3 nucleotides read TGCAGTGCCCACAGGCGGGGAGCCTACGAGCAGTACTTC. It yields the protein CSAHRRGAYEQYF.

CDR3 DNA sequence: TGCGCCAGCAGACCGACAGGGGACACAGATACGCAGTATTTT. It codes for CASRPTGDTDTQYF. The chain employs TRBV5-1 and TRBJ2-3; 8 positions agree with TRBD1. Germline-derived CDR1 and CDR2 are SGHRS and YFSETQ. J lost 2 bases, V lost 5 bases, and 4 bases had no gene match. The CDR3 sequence is 14 residues long.

This clonotype was detected many times. V and J are TRBV5-1 and TRBJ2-3, with 7 positions matching TRBD2. The CDR3 is 14 amino acids. With 2 bases clipped from V and 3 bases from J, the junction kept 3 bases outside the gene matches. Per the germline V gene, CDR1 is SGHRS and CDR2 is YFSETQ. CDR3 in DNA: TGCGCCAGCAGCTTTCGGGGAGGGACAGATACGCAGTATTTT. As protein: CASSFRGGTDTQYF.

This clonotype is medium-sized. J is TRBJ2-3 and V is TRBV12-3 or TRBV12-4; TRBD2 matches 8 bases. The junction had 5 bases not matched to a gene; V was cut back by 3 bases and J by 6 bases. The CDR3 length is 14 residues. The CDR3 protein is CASSLGLGFDTQYF. CDR3 DNA: TGTGCCAGCAGTTTGGGACTAGGGTTCGATACGCAGTATTTT.

This clonotype was recorded a few times. The V and J genes are TRBV7-2 and TRBJ2-2; TRBD2 is a possible D gene (5 bases). Trimming removed 5 bases from V and 6 bases from J, with 13 bases in between. Germline V gives CDR1 SGHTA, CDR2 FQGNSA. There are 14 residues in the CDR3. The CDR3 spells CASSRARAAGELFF. In nucleotides, the CDR3 is TGTGCCAGCAGCCGAGCGAGGGCGGCCGGGGAGCTGTTTTTT.

This clonotype has more than one count but fewer than ten. The chain joins TRBV5-6 to TRBJ2-3; the D gene is possibly TRBD1 (5 bases). Germline loops: CDR1 SGHDT, CDR2 YYEEEE. This CDR3 is 12 amino acids long. The V end was cut by 5 bases, the J end by 8 bases, with 12 bases between. The CDR3 region has the DNA TGTGCCAGCAGATCTGACAGAACTACGCAGTATTTT. Residues: CASRSDRTTQYF.

This clonotype was seen a few times. V gene TRBV4-2 combines with J gene TRBJ1-2; tentative D call: TRBD1 (5 bases). Trimming left V 5 bases short and J 5 bases short, with 9 bases between. The CDR3 length is 12 residues. The V gene's germline CDR1 is LGHNA and CDR2 YNFKEQ. The CDR3 DNA sequence: TGTGCCAGCAGCGGTAGACAGTATGGCTACACCTTC. Translation gives CASSGRQYGYTF.

The chain couples TRBV7-8 to TRBJ2-7, with TRBD2 as a possible D gene (7 bases). Trimming removed 5 bases from V and 4 bases from J, with 12 bases in between. Per germline, CDR1 SGHVS and CDR2 FQNEAQ. This CDR3 is 13 amino acids long. CDR3 sequence (DNA): TGTGCCAGCAGCCACGGGGGGCTTTACGAGCAGTACTTC. This gives the protein CASSHGGLYEQYF.

V is TRBV4-2 and J is TRBJ2-5, with D unresolved. The V gene's germline CDR1 is LGHNA and CDR2 YNFKEQ. The germline V and J ends were trimmed by 1 base and 1 base, with 4 bases remaining between them. The CDR3 loop spans 13 amino acids. The CDR3 DNA is TGTGCCAGCAGCCAAGGGGCCCAAGAGACCCAGTACTTC. This sequence encodes CASSQGAQETQYF.

CDR3 nucleotides: TGTGCCAGCGTGGGACAGGCGATTATAGGAGGGCGCACCTTC. Residues: CASVGQAIIGGRTF. The chain combines TRBV2 with TRBJ1-2, with 8 bases lining up with TRBD1. Germline CDR1 SNHLY, CDR2 FYNNEI. This CDR3 region has 14 residues. J was trimmed by 13 bases and V by 8 bases; bases with no gene match: 18.

V is TRBV5-6 and J is TRBJ1-1; D is unresolved. Germline CDR1 SGHDT, CDR2 YYEEEE. This CDR3 has 13 amino acids. V lost 0 bases and J lost 7, with 10 bases in between. The chain's CDR3 is CASSLDQMGEAFF. In DNA form, the CDR3 reads TGTGCCAGCAGCTTGGATCAGATGGGTGAAGCTTTCTTT.

V and J are TRBV5-1 and TRBJ1-3, with D possibly matching TRBD1 (5 bases). Germline lookup yields CDR1 SGHRS and CDR2 YFSETQ. V gave up 0 bases and J gave up 3 bases, with 13 bases separating them. This CDR3 has 16 residues. The CDR3 DNA follows: TGCGCCAGCAGCTTGGAGACGGGGGGAGGTGGAAACACCATATATTTT. This codes for CASSLETGGGGNTIYF.

This clonotype occurred a few times. J is TRBJ2-2 and V is TRBV5-1, with 8 positions matching TRBD1. The V gene end was trimmed by 6 bases and the J gene end by 4 bases; junction bases not matched to a gene: 14. The CDR3 spans 17 residues. Germline V CDR1 and CDR2: SGHRS, YFSETQ. CDR3 bases: TGCGCCAGCACCCCCTTCAACGGACAGGGAAGCACCGGGGAGCTGTTTTTT. This translates into CASTPFNGQGSTGELFF.

In this sample, this clonotype turned up a few times. This chain links TRBV6-5 with TRBJ2-3; no clear D. Germline V gene lookup returns CDR1 MNHEY and CDR2 SVGAGI. Trimming pared 7 bases from V and 2 bases from J, leaving 4 bases between. The CDR3 spans 11 residues. Here the CDR3 DNA reads TGTGCCAGCACAAACACAGATACGCAGTATTTT. Protein product: CASTNTDTQYF.

This chain joins TRBV20-1 and TRBJ1-6; maybe TRBD1 (6 bases). CDR1 and CDR2 (germline): DFQATT, SNEGSKA (reference sequence). V lost 6 bases, J lost 4 bases, and 10 bases lay in between. The CDR3 runs to 13 residues. The CDR3 DNA sequence: TGCAGTGCCCCGGACAGTTATAATTCACCCCTCCACTTT. Its translation: CSAPDSYNSPLHF.

V and J are TRBV7-2 and TRBJ2-4; TRBD2 is a possible D gene (6 bases). Germline V lookup: CDR1 SGHTA, CDR2 FQGNSA. CDR3 length equals 13 residues. V shed 1 base and J shed 5 bases, with 6 bases lying between them. CDR3 sequence reads: CASSLGGENIQYF. CDR3 DNA sequence: TGTGCCAGCAGCTTAGGGGGGGAAAACATTCAGTACTTC.

This sequence joins TRBV6-2 or TRBV6-3 and TRBJ1-1; maybe TRBD1 (6 bases). The CDR3 spans 14 residues. The V and J ends lost 2 bases and 5 bases respectively, with 12 bases between them. Germline V gene sequence: CDR1 MNHEY, CDR2 SVGEGT. As DNA, the CDR3 is TGTGCCAGCAGTTACCGGGGGCGAAGAACTGAAGCTTTCTTT. It is translated as CASSYRGRRTEAFF.

This clonotype was seen more than once but under ten times. This chain connects TRBV3-1 to TRBJ1-1; D might be TRBD1 (5 bases). Trimming took off 1 base at V and 7 bases at J, with 10 bases between the two ends. The CDR3 is made up of 13 amino acids. Germline CDR1 and CDR2: LGHDT and YNNKEL (reference sequence). CDR3 loop: CASSQARGGEAFF. The CDR3 nucleotides are TGTGCCAGCAGCCAAGCACGTGGGGGTGAAGCTTTCTTT.

This clonotype was recorded a few times. This chain joins TRBV7-2 and TRBJ2-1; perhaps TRBD2 as D (5 bases). The CDR3 consists of 15 residues. Germline CDR1 reads SGHTA; CDR2 reads FQGNSA. Trimming stripped 5 bases from V and 1 base from J, with 12 bases between. CDR3 in amino acids: CASSLGSGSYNEQFF. In nucleotides, the CDR3 is TGTGCCAGCAGCCTAGGAAGCGGTTCCTACAATGAGCAGTTCTTC. Complete variable domain (other parts from reference TRBV7-2 and TRBJ2-1): GAGVSQSPSNKVTEKGKDVELRCDPISGHTALYWYRQSLGQGLEFLIYFQGNSAPDKSGLPSDRFSAERTGGSVSTLTIQRTQQEDSAVYLCASSLGSGSYNEQFFGPGTRLTVL.

The chain carries TRBV5-1 and TRBJ2-5; D is unclear. This CDR3 spans 15 amino acids. The V end was cut by 0 bases, the J end by 0 bases, with 9 bases between. Germline V gene data show CDR1 as SGHRS and CDR2 as YFSETQ. The CDR3 reads CASSLAVGNQETQYF. The CDR3 DNA reads TGCGCCAGCAGCTTGGCCGTCGGCAACCAAGAGACCCAGTACTTC.

The chain joins TRBV5-4 to TRBJ2-3, with a tentative D call TRBD1 (6 bases). This CDR3 is built from 14 residues. With 0 bases removed from V and 1 base from J, the gap between germline ends came to 6 bases. Germline CDR1 is SGHNT and CDR2 is YYREEE (reference sequence). The CDR3 region is CASSLEGGTDTQYF. In nucleotides, the CDR3 is TGTGCCAGCAGCTTGGAGGGGGGCACAGATACGCAGTATTTT. The full variable domain, its missing parts supplied by reference TRBV5-4 and TRBJ2-3, is ETGVTQSPTHLIKTRGQQVTLRCSSQSGHNTVSWYQQALGQGPQFIFQYYREEENGRGNFPPRFSGLQFPNYSSELNVNALELDDSALYLCASSLEGGTDTQYFGPGTRLTVL.

This clonotype appeared a few times. The V gene is TRBV20-1, the J gene TRBJ1-1; possibly TRBD1 for D (5 bases). The CDR3 has 13 residues. Per germline, CDR1 DFQATT and CDR2 SNEGSKA (reference sequence). The germline V and J ends were trimmed by 3 bases and 14 bases, with 22 bases remaining between them. The CDR3, as DNA: TGCAGTGCTAGTTCATTCCTGGGGCAGAATGGCTTCTTT. It is translated as CSASSFLGQNGFF.